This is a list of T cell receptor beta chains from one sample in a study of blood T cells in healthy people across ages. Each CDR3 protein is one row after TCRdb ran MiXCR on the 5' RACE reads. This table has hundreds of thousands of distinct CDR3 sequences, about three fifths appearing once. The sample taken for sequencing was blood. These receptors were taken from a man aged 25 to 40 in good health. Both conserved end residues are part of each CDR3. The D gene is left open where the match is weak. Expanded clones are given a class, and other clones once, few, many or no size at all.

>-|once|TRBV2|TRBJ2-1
CASSLLSGINEQFF
TGTGCCAGCAGTCTTTTATCGGGGATCAATGAGCAGTTCTTC
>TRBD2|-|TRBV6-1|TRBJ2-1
CASRQGSGGAARINEQFF
TGTGCCAGCAGGCAGGGTAGCGGGGGGGCCGCGAGAATTAATGAGCAGTTCTTC
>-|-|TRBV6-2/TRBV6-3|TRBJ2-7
CASGRLDYEQYF
TGTGCCAGCGGGAGACTAGACTACGAGCAGTACTTC
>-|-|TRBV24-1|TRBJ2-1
CATSVYRARQFF
TGTGCCACCAGTGTCTACCGGGCCAGGCAGTTCTTC
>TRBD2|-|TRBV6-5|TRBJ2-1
CASSYSGLAGEFRDNEQFF
TGTGCCAGCAGTTACTCGGGACTAGCGGGAGAGTTTAGGGACAATGAGCAGTTCTTC
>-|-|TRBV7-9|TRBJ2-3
CASSSNKGFSPDTQYF
TGTGCCAGCAGTTCTAACAAAGGGTTTAGCCCAGATACGCAGTATTTT
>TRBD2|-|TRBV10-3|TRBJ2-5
CAISVGGRVQETQYF
TGTGCCATCAGTGTAGGCGGGAGGGTTCAAGAGACCCAGTACTTC
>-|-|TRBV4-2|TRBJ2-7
CASSQDVGSWYEQYF
TGTGCCAGCAGCCAAGATGTTGGGAGTTGGTACGAGCAGTACTTC
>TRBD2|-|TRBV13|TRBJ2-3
CASSSLRAGGEDTQYF
TGTGCCAGCAGCTCCTTAAGGGCGGGAGGAGAAGATACGCAGTATTTT
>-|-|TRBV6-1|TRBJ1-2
CASKGSSSGYTF
TGTGCCAGCAAGGGGTCTAGTTCTGGCTACACCTTC
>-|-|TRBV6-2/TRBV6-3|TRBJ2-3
CASRKAGLGQDTQYF
TGTGCCAGCAGGAAAGCGGGTTTAGGTCAAGATACGCAGTATTTT
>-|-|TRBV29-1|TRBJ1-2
CSVEAGVPYGYTF
TGCAGCGTTGAAGCAGGGGTCCCCTATGGCTACACCTTC
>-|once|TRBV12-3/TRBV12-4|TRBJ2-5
CASRRTIQETQYF
TGTGCCAGCAGAAGGACGATCCAAGAGACCCAGTACTTC
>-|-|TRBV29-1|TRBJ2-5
CSVRQSRAHEQYF
TGCAGCGTTCGACAGTCGAGGGCCCATGAGCAGTACTTC
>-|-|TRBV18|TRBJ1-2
CASSPGSDPNYGYTF
TGTGCCAGCTCCCCGGGGTCAGACCCTAACTATGGCTACACCTTC
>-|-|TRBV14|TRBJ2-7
CASSQWVGEQYF
TGTGCCAGCAGCCAATGGGTGGGAGAGCAGTACTTC
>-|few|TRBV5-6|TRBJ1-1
CASSLSGWITEAFF
TGTGCCAGCAGCTTGTCTGGGTGGATCACTGAAGCTTTCTTT
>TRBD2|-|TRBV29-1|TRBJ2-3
CSVASGRAIDTQYF
TGCAGCGTTGCAAGCGGGAGGGCAATAGATACGCAGTATTTT
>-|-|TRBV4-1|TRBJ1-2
CASSQQLGRDEHGYTF
TGCGCCAGCAGCCAACAGTTGGGCAGGGACGAGCATGGCTACACCTTC
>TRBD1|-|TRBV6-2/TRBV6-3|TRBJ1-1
CASSSGQDQRPKEAFF
TGTGCCAGCAGTTCAGGACAGGACCAACGACCGAAGGAAGCTTTCTTT
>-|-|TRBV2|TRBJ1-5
CASTERRGNNQPQHF
TGTGCCAGCACCGAGAGGAGGGGGAACAATCAGCCCCAGCATTTT
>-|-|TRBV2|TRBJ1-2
CASSEALLRRGGMNGYTF
TGTGCCAGCAGTGAAGCACTTCTTCGCCGGGGGGGGATGAATGGCTACACCTTC
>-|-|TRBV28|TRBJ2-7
CASRDGYEQYF
TGTGCCAGCAGGGACGGTTACGAGCAGTACTTC
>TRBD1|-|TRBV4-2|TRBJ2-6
CASSERQGGNSGANVLTF
TGTGCCAGCAGCGAAAGACAGGGCGGAAACTCTGGGGCCAACGTCCTGACTTTC
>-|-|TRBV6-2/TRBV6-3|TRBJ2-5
CASNWRYQETQYF
TGTGCCAGCAACTGGAGGTACCAAGAGACCCAGTACTTC
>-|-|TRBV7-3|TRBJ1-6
CVSSLMGRDNSPLHF
TGTGTCAGCAGCTTAATGGGGCGCGATAATTCACCCCTCCACTTT
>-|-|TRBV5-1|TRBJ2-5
CASSSSGSSETQYF
TGCGCCAGCAGCTCCTCCGGGAGTTCGGAGACCCAGTACTTC
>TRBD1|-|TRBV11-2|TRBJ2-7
CASSSSVGTGVREQYF
TGTGCCAGCAGCAGCTCCGTGGGGACAGGGGTGAGGGAGCAGTACTTC
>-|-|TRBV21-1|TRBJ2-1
CASSKWRGKRGISYNEQFF
TGTGCCAGCAGCAAATGGAGGGGCAAGCGGGGGATCTCCTACAATGAGCAGTTCTTC
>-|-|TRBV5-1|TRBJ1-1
CASSPKRDGEPEAFF
TGCGCCAGCAGCCCGAAAAGGGACGGAGAACCAGAAGCTTTCTTT
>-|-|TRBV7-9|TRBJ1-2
CASSQAPTDGYTF
TGTGCCAGCAGCCAAGCCCCGACGGATGGCTACACCTTC
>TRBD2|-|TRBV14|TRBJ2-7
CASSQAGAGAYEQYF
TGTGCCAGCAGCCAAGCAGGAGCGGGAGCCTACGAGCAGTACTTC
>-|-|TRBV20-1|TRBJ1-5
CSASLSRGGQPQHF
TGCAGTGCTAGTCTCTCCAGGGGAGGTCAGCCCCAGCATTTT
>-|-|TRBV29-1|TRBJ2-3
CSVVDANTQYF
TGCAGCGTTGTGGACGCAAATACGCAGTATTTT
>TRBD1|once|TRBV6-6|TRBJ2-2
CASSYSVRGPTGELFF
TGTGCCAGCAGTTACTCGGTCAGGGGGCCCACCGGGGAGCTGTTTTTT
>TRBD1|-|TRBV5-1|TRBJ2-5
CASSMTGVVSETQYF
TGCGCCAGCAGCATGACAGGGGTTGTCTCGGAGACCCAGTACTTC
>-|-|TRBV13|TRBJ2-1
CASSLEVRGDEQFF
TGTGCCAGCAGCTTAGAGGTGCGCGGGGATGAGCAGTTCTTC
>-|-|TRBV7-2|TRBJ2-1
CASSLGSRGDEQFF
TGTGCCAGCAGCCTAGGATCCAGGGGCGATGAGCAGTTCTTC